Following are 13 T cell receptor beta chains from one sample sequenced in a study of blood T cell repertoires in COVID-19. Clones were sequenced by immunoSEQ multiplex PCR, and TCRdb holds only the in-frame ones, with some missing. This sample yields under 350,000 clones, of which about 89% are seen a single time; roughly 4.8% belongs to the top ten. Material: peripheral blood. These receptor sequences come from a man aged 40-49 years with acute or convalescent COVID-19.

The V and J genes are TRBV5-4 and TRBJ1-5; 10 bases line up with TRBD1. With V trimmed by 4 bases and J by 2 bases, 3 bases remained unmatched. Germline loops: CDR1 SGHNT, CDR2 YYREEE (reference sequence). CDR3 length: 15 amino acids. The CDR3, as DNA: TGTGCCAGCAGCGCGGACAGGGGGGGCAATCAGCCCCAGCATTTT. This sequence encodes CASSADRGGNQPQHF.

This chain connects TRBV24-1 to TRBJ2-1; TRBD1 might be the D (6 bases). The germline V gene has CDR1 KGHDR and CDR2 SFDVKD. CDR3 size: 15 residues. Trimming removed 5 bases from V and 8 bases from J, with 18 bases in between. CDR3 region: CATSGSEGVWDEQFF. The CDR3 nucleotides are TGTGCCACCAGTGGTTCAGAGGGGGTTTGGGATGAGCAGTTCTTC.

The J gene is TRBJ2-7, the V gene TRBV4-1; 13 nucleotides line up with TRBD2. With 0 bases clipped from V and 0 bases from J, the junction kept 2 bases outside the gene matches. Germline CDR1 MGHRA, CDR2 YSYEKL. The CDR3 is 17 amino acids. CDR3 nucleotide sequence: TGCGCCAGCAGCCAAGATGGACTAGCGGGAGTCTCCTACGAGCAGTACTTC. This gives the protein CASSQDGLAGVSYEQYF.

CDR3 in amino acids: CASSLVTRRSGNTIYF. CDR3 nucleotide sequence: TGTGCCAGCAGCTTGGTGACCCGGCGGTCTGGAAACACCATATATTTT. The J gene is TRBJ1-3, the V gene TRBV5-5; D gene uncertain. The CDR3 has 16 residues. Trimming stripped 0 bases from V and 1 base from J, with 11 bases between. Germline values: CDR1 SGHKS, CDR2 YYEKEE (reference sequence).

This clone was found once. This chain's CDR3 is CAWSTQGDYGYTF. The CDR3 DNA follows: TGTGCCTGGTCCACCCAGGGGGACTATGGCTACACCTTC. The chain recombines TRBV30 with TRBJ1-2; 7 nucleotides line up with TRBD1. Germline V gene data show CDR1 as GTSNPN and CDR2 as SVGIG (reference sequence). The CDR3 is 13 amino acids. The ends lost 5 bases at V and 3 bases at J; junction bases unmatched: 6.

V and J are TRBV7-8 and TRBJ1-3; the D is unclear. V was cut by 5 bases and J by 0 bases, with 11 bases left in between. The CDR3 loop spans 15 amino acids. The germline gives CDR1 SGHVS, CDR2 FQNEAQ. The CDR3 loop reads CASSLLRSSGNTIYF. The CDR3 DNA sequence: TGTGCCAGCAGCCTACTCCGGAGCTCTGGAAACACCATATATTTT.

This chain joins TRBV3-1 (or the pseudogene TRBV3-2) and TRBJ2-1; D may be TRBD1 (5 bases). Trimming removed 3 bases at V and 0 bases at J, with 9 bases between. This CDR3 comprises 15 residues. The germline V gene has CDR1 LGHDT and CDR2 YNNKEL (reference sequence). The CDR3 DNA follows: TGTGCCAGCAGCCAGGGCAGGGTCTCCTACAATGAGCAGTTCTTC. Its translation is CASSQGRVSYNEQFF.

This clone appeared a single time. V is TRBV5-1 and J is TRBJ1-3; 8 positions match TRBD1. V was pared by 0 bases and J by 4 bases, with 3 bases of the junction left unmatched. This CDR3 contains 15 residues. The germline gives CDR1 SGHRS, CDR2 YFSETQ. For the CDR3, the DNA is TGCGCCAGCAGCTTGGGGACAGGGTCCGGAAACACCATATATTTT. It is translated as CASSLGTGSGNTIYF.

The chain links TRBV18 to TRBJ1-1, with 11 nucleotides matching TRBD1. CDR1 KGHSH and CDR2 LQKENI come from the germline V gene. V was pared by 5 bases and J by 5 bases, with 4 bases of the junction left unmatched. The CDR3 loop spans 14 amino acids. The CDR3 sequence is CASSGQGAKTEAFF. For the CDR3, the DNA is TGTGCCAGCTCAGGACAGGGGGCGAAAACTGAAGCTTTCTTT.

This clone came up once. This chain connects TRBV29-1 to TRBJ2-1, with D perhaps TRBD1 (6 bases). The CDR3 has 14 residues. Germline lookup yields CDR1 SQVTM and CDR2 ANQGSEA. Between the trimmed V and J ends, which lost 4 bases and 7 bases, there was a span of 17 bases. The DNA for the CDR3 is TGCAGCGTTGGTATCAGGGGAAGGAAAAATGAGCAGTTCTTC. It codes for CSVGIRGRKNEQFF.

This clone appeared a few times. The J gene is TRBJ1-5, the V gene TRBV7-8; 7 positions agree with TRBD1. Germline-derived CDR1 and CDR2 are SGHVS and FQNEAQ. The CDR3 contains 16 residues. The J segment lost 3 bases and the V segment lost 2 bases, leaving 7 bases of the junction unmatched. The CDR3 region is CASSLRQGTFNQPQHF. CDR3 coding DNA: TGTGCCAGCAGCTTAAGACAGGGAACTTTCAATCAGCCCCAGCATTTT. The complete variable domain, with remaining parts taken from reference TRBV7-8 and TRBJ1-5, reads GAGVSQSPRYKVAKRGQDVALRCDPISGHVSLFWYQQALGQGPEFLTYFQNEAQLDKSGLPSDRFFAERPEGSVSTLKIQRTQQEDSAVYLCASSLRQGTFNQPQHFGDGTRLSIL.

The V call is TRBV2, the J call TRBJ1-1, with D possibly TRBD1 on 5 matching bases. Germline V lookup: CDR1 SNHLY, CDR2 FYNNEI. The ends were cut back, 0 bases at V and 8 bases at J, with 13 bases in the middle. CDR3 length equals 14 residues. For the CDR3, the DNA is TGTGCCAGCAGTGAAGCTTTGGGGGAGGGCGAAGCTTTCTTT. Protein product: CASSEALGEGEAFF.

The V call is TRBV6-1, the J call TRBJ2-7; perhaps TRBD2 as D (5 bases). Germline V gives CDR1 MNHNS, CDR2 SASEGT. Between the trimmed V and J ends, which lost 1 base and 0 bases, there was a span of 10 bases. The CDR3 loop spans 15 amino acids. CDR3 nucleotides: TGTGCCAGCAGTGAAGGGACTCTACCCTCCTACGAGCAGTACTTC. Residues: CASSEGTLPSYEQYF.